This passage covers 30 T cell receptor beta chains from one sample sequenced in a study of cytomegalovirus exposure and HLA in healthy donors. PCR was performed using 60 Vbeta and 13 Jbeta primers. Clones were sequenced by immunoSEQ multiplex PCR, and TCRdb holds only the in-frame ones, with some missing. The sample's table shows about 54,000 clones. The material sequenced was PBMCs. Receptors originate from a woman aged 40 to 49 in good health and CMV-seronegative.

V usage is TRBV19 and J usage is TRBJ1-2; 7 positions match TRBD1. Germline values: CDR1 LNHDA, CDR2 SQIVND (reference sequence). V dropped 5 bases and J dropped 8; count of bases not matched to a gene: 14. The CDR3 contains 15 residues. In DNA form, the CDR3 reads TGTGCCAGTAGTCCTCAGACAGGGAGCAACGTAGGCTACACCTTC. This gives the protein CASSPQTGSNVGYTF.

CDR3 residues: CASRAGGRETQYF. CDR3 DNA: TGTGCCAGCAGAGCAGGGGGGCGGGAGACCCAGTACTTC. The gene calls are TRBV6-1 and TRBJ2-5; perhaps TRBD1 as D (7 bases). V dropped 6 bases and J dropped 5 bases, with 13 bases sitting between them. Germline CDR1 MNHNS, CDR2 SASEGT. The CDR3 loop spans 13 amino acids.

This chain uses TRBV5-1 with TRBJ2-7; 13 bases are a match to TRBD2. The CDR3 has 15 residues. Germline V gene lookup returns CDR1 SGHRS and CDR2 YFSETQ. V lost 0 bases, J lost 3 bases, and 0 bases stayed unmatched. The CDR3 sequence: CASSLGTSGGYEQYF. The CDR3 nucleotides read TGCGCCAGCAGCTTGGGGACTAGCGGGGGCTACGAGCAGTACTTC.

CDR3 in amino acids: CASSIRQGYEQYF. As DNA, the CDR3 is TGTGCCAGTAGTATCAGACAGGGCTACGAGCAGTACTTC. The gene calls are TRBV19 and TRBJ2-7, with 7 bases lining up with TRBD1. The CDR3 loop spans 13 amino acids. Trimming cost V 3 bases and J 3 bases; bases outside gene matches: 2. Per germline, CDR1 LNHDA and CDR2 SQIVND (reference sequence). Together with reference TRBV19 and TRBJ2-7, the CDR3 gives the full variable domain: DGGITQSPKYLFRKEGQNVTLSCEQNLNHDAMYWYRQDPGQGLRLIYYSQIVNDFQKGDIAEGYSVSREKKESFPLTVTSAQKNPTAFYLCASSIRQGYEQYFGPGTRLTVT.

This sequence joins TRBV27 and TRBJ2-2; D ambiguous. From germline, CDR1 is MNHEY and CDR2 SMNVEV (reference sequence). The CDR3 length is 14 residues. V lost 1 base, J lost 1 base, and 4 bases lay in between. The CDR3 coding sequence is TGTGCCAGCAGTTTATTTCAGAACACCGGGGAGCTGTTTTTT. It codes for CASSLFQNTGELFF.

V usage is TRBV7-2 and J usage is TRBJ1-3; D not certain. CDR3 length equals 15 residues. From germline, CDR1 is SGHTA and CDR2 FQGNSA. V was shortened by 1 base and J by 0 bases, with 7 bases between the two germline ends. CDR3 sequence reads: CASSLVPDSGNTIYF. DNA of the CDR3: TGTGCCAGCAGCTTAGTTCCAGACTCTGGAAACACCATATATTTT.

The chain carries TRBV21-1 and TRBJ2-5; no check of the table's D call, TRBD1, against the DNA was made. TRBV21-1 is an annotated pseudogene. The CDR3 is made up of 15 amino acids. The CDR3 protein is CASSDRDRGLETQYF. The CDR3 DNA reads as TGTGCCAGCAGCGACCGGGACAGGGGGCTCGAGACCCAGTACTTC.

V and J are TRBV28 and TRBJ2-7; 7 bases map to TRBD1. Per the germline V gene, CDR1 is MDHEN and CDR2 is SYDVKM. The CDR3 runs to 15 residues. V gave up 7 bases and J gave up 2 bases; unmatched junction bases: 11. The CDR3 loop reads CASTHGQEAPYEQYF. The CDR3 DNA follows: TGTGCCAGCACCCACGGACAGGAAGCCCCCTACGAGCAGTACTTC.

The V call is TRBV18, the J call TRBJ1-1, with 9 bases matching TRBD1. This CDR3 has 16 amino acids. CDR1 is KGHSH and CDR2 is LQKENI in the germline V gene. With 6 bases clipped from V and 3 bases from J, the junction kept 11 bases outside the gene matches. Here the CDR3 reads CASSSGTGTLDTEAFF. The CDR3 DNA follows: TGTGCCAGCTCGTCCGGGACAGGGACCCTGGACACTGAAGCTTTCTTT.

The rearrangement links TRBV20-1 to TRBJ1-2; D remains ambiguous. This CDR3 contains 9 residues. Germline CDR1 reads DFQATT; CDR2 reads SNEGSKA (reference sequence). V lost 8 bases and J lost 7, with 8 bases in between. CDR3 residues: CSPATGYTF. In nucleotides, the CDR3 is TGCAGTCCAGCGACTGGCTACACCTTC.

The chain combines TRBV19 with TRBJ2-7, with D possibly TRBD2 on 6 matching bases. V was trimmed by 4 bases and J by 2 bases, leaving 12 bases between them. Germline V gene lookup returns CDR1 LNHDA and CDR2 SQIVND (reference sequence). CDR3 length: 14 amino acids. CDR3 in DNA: TGTGCCAGTAGTACTACGCGGGACGCCTACGAGCAGTACTTC. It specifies CASSTTRDAYEQYF.

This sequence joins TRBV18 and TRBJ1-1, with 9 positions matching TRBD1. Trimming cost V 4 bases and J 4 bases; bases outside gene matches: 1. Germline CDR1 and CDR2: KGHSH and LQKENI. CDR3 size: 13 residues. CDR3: CASSLGQGTEAFF. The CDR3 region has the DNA TGTGCCAGCTCACTGGGACAGGGCACTGAAGCTTTCTTT.

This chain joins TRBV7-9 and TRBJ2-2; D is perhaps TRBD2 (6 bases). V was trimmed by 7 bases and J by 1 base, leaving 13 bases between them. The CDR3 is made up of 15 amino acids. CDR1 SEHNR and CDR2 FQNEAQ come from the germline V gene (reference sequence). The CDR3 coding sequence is TGTGCCAGCACCGGGGGAGAGGGGAACACCGGGGAGCTGTTTTTT. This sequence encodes CASTGGEGNTGELFF.

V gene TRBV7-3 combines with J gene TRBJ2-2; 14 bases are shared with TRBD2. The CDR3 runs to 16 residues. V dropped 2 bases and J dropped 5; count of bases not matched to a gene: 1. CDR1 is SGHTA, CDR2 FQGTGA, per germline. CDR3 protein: CASSLGLAGGTGELFF. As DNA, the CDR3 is TGTGCCAGCAGCTTAGGACTAGCGGGAGGAACCGGGGAGCTGTTTTTT.

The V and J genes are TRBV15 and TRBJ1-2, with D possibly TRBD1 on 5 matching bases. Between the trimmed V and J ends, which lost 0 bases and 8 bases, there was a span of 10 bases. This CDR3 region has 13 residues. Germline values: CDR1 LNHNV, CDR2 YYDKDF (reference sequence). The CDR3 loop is CATSRDRAGGYTF. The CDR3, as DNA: TGTGCCACCAGCAGAGACAGGGCGGGGGGCTACACCTTC.

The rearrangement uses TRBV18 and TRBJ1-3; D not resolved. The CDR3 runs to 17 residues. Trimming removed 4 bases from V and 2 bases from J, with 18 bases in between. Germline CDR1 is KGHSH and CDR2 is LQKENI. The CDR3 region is CASSRTADDTTGNTIYF. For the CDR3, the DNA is TGTGCCAGCTCACGCACTGCAGACGACACAACTGGAAACACCATATATTTT.

CDR3 nucleotide sequence: TGTGCCAGCAGCTTGGGGGGCAGGGGAAATTCACCCCTCCACTTT. Translation: CASSLGGRGNSPLHF. This rearrangement joins TRBV5-4 to TRBJ1-6, with a possible D match to TRBD1 (6 bases). Deletions cut 0 bases from V and 7 bases from J, with 11 bases between. Germline-derived CDR1 and CDR2 are SGHNT and YYREEE (reference sequence). The CDR3 totals 15 residues.

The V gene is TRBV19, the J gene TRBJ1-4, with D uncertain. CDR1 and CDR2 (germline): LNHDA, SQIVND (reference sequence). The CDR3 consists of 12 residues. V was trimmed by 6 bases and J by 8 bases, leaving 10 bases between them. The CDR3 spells CASSSQWEKLFF. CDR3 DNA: TGTGCCAGTAGCAGTCAATGGGAAAAACTGTTTTTT.

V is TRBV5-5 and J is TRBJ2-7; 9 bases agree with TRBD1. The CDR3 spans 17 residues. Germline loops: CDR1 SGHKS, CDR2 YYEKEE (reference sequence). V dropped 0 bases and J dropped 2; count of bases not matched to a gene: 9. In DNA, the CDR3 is TGTGCCAGCAGCTTGGACCTGGGACAGGGAAACCCCTACGAGCAGTACTTC. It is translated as CASSLDLGQGNPYEQYF.

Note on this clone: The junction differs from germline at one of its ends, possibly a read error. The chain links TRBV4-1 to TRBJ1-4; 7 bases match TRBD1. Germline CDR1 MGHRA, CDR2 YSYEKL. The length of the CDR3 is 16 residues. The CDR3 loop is CASNQEGAGLGEKLFF. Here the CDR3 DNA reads TGCGCCAGCAACCAAGAGGGGGCAGGGCTGGGAGAAAAACTGTTTTTT.

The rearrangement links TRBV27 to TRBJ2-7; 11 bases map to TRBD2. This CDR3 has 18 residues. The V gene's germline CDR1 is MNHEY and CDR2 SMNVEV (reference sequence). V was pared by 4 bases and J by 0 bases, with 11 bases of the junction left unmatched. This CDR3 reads CASSSRGLAGGSSYEQYF. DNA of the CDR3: TGTGCCAGCAGTTCAAGAGGGCTAGCGGGAGGCAGCTCCTACGAGCAGTACTTC.

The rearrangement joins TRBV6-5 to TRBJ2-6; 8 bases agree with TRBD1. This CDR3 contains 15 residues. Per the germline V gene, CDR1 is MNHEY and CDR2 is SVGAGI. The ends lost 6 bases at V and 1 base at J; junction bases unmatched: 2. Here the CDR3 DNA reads TGTGCCAGCAGCCAGGGGGCATCTGGGGCCAACGTCCTGACTTTC. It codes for CASSQGASGANVLTF.

DNA for the CDR3: TGTGCCACCAGCAAGGACATAATAACTGGAAACACCATATATTTT. The encoded protein is CATSKDIITGNTIYF. The chain employs TRBV15 and TRBJ1-3, with a possible D match to TRBD1 (5 bases). CDR1 LNHNV and CDR2 YYDKDF come from the germline V gene (reference sequence). CDR3 length: 15 amino acids. V lost 4 bases and J 2 bases, leaving 12 bases between the germline ends.

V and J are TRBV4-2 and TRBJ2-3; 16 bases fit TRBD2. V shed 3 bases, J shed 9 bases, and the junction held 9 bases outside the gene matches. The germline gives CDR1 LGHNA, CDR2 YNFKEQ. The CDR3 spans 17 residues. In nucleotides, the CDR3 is TGTGCCAGCAGCCAGCGGGGACTAGCGGGGGGGCAAGGAACGCAGTATTTT. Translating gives CASSQRGLAGGQGTQYF.

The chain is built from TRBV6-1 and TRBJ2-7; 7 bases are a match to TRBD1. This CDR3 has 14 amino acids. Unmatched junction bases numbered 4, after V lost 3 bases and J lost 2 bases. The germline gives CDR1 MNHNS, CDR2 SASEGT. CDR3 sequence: CASSDYGTAYEQYF. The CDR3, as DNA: TGTGCCAGCAGTGACTACGGGACAGCCTACGAGCAGTACTTC.

For the CDR3, the DNA is TGTGCCAGCAGCCAACTCGGGACAGTTGCAACTAATGAAAAACTGTTTTTT. Amino acid sequence: CASSQLGTVATNEKLFF. This chain connects TRBV14 to TRBJ1-4, with 7 bases identical to TRBD1. Germline V CDR1 and CDR2: SGHDN, FVKESK. Trimming removed 2 bases from V and 0 bases from J; junction bases left unmatched: 6. CDR3 length: 17 amino acids.

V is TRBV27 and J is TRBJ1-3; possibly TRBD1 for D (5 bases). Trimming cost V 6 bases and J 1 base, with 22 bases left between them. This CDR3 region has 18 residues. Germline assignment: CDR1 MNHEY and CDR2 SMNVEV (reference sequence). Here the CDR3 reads CASSPLGLAGGSGNTIYF. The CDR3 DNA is TGTGCCAGCAGCCCCCTTGGGTTGGCGGGGGGATCTGGAAACACCATATATTTT.

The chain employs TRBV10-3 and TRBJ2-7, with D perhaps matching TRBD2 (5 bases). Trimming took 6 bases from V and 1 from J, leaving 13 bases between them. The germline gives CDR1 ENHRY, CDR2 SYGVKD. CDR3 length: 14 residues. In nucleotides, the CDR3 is TGTGCCATCAGAGCCCGGGAAGGTTCCTACGAGCAGTACTTC. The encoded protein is CAIRAREGSYEQYF.

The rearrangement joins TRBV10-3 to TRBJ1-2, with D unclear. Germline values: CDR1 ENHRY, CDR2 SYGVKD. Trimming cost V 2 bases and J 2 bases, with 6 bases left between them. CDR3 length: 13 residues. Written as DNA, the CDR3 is TGTGCCATCAGTGAGGGAGGGAACTATGGCTACACCTTC. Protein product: CAISEGGNYGYTF.

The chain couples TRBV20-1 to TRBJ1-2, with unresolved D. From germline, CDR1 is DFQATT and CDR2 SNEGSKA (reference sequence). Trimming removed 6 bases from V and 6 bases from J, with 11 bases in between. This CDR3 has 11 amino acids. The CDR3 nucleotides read TGCAGTGCGAGGGTGCGGCATGGCTACACCTTC. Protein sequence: CSARVRHGYTF.